Here is one T cell receptor (beta chain) with its context. What it binds is unknown. This record comes from a study of shared clonotypes between healthy human individuals. Across the whole study: Every donor yielded three CD4 naive, three CD4 memory, two CD8 naive and one CD8 memory plate.

Assay: immunoSEQ multiplex PCR; the TCRdb copy retains only in-frame clones and omits some. The sample consists of more than 550,000 clones, 55% to 80% of them appearing once. Regarding the study as a whole: The naive CD4 repertoires of a handful of donors were compared, and around 5.1% of clonotypes were shared.

Looked up from germline, CDR1 is SGHRS and CDR2 is YFSETQ. Trimming cost V 4 bases and J 0 bases, with 14 bases left between them. The length of the CDR3 is 15 residues. The receptor was derived from a woman aged 25-40 years in good health. What was sequenced was memory CD4+ T cells sorted from blood. Subset specified: CD45RA-negative fraction. This chain uses TRBV5-1 with TRBJ2-7; the D gene is possibly TRBD2 (6 bases). The CDR3 DNA sequence: TGCGCCAGCAGCACCGGGACGGAGGGCTCCTACGAGCAGTACTTC. It translates to CASSTGTEGSYEQYF. The full variable domain, rest sourced from reference TRBV5-1 and TRBJ2-7, is KAGVTQTPRYLIKTRGQQVTLSCSPISGHRSVSWYQQTPGQGLQFLFEYFSETQRNKGNFPGRFSGRQFSNSRSEMNVSTLELGDSALYLCASSTGTEGSYEQYFGPGTRLTVT.